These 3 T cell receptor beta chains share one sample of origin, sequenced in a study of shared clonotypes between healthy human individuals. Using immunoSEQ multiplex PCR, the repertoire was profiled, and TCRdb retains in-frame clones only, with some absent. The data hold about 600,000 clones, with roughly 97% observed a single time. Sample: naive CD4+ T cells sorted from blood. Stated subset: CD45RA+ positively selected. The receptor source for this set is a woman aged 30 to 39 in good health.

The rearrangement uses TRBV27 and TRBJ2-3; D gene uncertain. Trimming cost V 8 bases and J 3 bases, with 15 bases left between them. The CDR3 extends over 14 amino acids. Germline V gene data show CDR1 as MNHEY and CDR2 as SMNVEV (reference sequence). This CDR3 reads CASRRWTETDTQYF. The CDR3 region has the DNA TGTGCCAGCCGTCGCTGGACGGAAACAGATACGCAGTATTTT.

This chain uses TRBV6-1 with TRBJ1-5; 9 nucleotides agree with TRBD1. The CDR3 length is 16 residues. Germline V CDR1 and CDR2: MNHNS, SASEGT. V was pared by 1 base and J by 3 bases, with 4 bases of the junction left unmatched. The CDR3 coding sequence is TGTGCCAGCAGTGAAGGGAACAGGGGGCACAATCAGCCCCAGCATTTT. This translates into CASSEGNRGHNQPQHF.

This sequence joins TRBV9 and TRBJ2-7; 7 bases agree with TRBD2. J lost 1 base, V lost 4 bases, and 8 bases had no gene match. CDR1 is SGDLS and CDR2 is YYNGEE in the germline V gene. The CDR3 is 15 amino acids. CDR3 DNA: TGTGCCAGCAGCCCAGCGACTAGCCGTTCCTACGAGCAGTACTTC. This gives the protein CASSPATSRSYEQYF.